This T cell receptor beta chain was documented in a study of OX40 agonist ivuxolimab in advanced cancers. This table comes from immunoSEQ multiplex PCR, and its TCRdb copy is limited to in-frame clones, with some not included. The sample records about 78,000 clones, about 90% being singletons. Notes on the study in general: The specificity for antigen of the expanded peripheral T cells was not determined.

The ends were cut back, 0 bases at V and 1 base at J, with 7 bases in the middle. The CDR3 consists of 14 residues. The V gene's germline CDR1 is SGHRS and CDR2 YFSETQ. Of note for this clone: Its antigen is still unknown. Additional DNA sequences in this sample encode the identical CDR3.

The sequences come from CD4+ or CD8+ T cells sorted from blood, collected in a trial of the OX40 agonist ivuxolimab. This chain links TRBV5-1 with TRBJ2-5; D is unclear. The sequence was collected from an adult with an advanced solid tumor such as melanoma, head and neck, liver or kidney cancer. DNA for the CDR3: TGCGCCAGCAGCTTGGTACAGCCCCAAGAGACCCAGTACTTC. Encoded protein: CASSLVQPQETQYF.